This T cell receptor (beta chain) was profiled in a study of blood T cells in healthy people across ages. For every donor, a draw yielded 7.5 to 10 milliliters of peripheral blood. The CDR3 has 16 amino acids. Germline V CDR1 and CDR2: SEHNR, FQNEAQ (reference sequence). V dropped 5 bases and J dropped 2 bases, with 15 bases sitting between them. For the second PCR, which ran for 7 to 11 cycles, a sample-barcoded 5' primer and a J-beta primer mix were used. TCRdb used MiXCR to reprocess the 5' RACE reads, holding one entry per CDR3 protein. The repertoire consists of around 1,000,000 distinct CDR3 sequences, with 20% to 25% occurring once and the leading ten covering approximately 0.7%. This sample also appeared in a second study, on T cells of mothers and their children.

Input material: blood. The clonotype originates from a girl aged 2-10 years in good health. The chain carries TRBV7-9 and TRBJ2-2; tentatively, D is TRBD1 (6 bases). CDR3 sequence reads: CASSQVGQPNTGELFF. CDR3 DNA: TGTGCCAGCAGCCAAGTGGGACAACCAAACACCGGGGAGCTGTTTTTT.